This TCR beta chain is from a study of lymphopenia after photon versus proton radiotherapy. Study-level results: After lymphocyte nadir, photon-treated repertoires showed oligoclonal expansion, especially CD8+ Temra. Better survival with proton therapy was suggested as possible, not demonstrated.

This CDR3 has 15 residues. V was cut by 7 bases and J by 5 bases, with 20 bases left in between. CDR1 and CDR2 from the germline V gene are LNHDA and SQIVND (reference sequence). Method: immunoSEQ multiplex PCR; TCRdb's copy keeps in-frame clones and lacks some. This table has tens of thousands of clones, about 88% appearing once. Of note for this clone: Antigen unknown.

This receptor was obtained from a woman aged 50 to 65 with cholangiocarcinoma. This specimen was peripheral blood, taken from a patient treated with photon-based radiotherapy. The rearrangement links TRBV19 to TRBJ1-1; no definite D call. In nucleotides, the CDR3 is TGTGCCAGTACCTTAGATCCGGCCGGGAGGACTGAAGCTTTCTTT. It is translated as CASTLDPAGRTEAFF.